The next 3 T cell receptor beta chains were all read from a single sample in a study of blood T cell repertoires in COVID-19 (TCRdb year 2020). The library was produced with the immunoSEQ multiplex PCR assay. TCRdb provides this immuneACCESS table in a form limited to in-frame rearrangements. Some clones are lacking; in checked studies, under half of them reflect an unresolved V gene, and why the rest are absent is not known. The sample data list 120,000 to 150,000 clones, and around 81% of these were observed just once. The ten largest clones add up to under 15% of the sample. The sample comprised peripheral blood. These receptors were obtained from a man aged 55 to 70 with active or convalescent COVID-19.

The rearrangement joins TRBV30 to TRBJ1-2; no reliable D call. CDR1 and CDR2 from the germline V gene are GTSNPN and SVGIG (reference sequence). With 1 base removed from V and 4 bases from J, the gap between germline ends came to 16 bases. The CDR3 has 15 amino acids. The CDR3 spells CAWSGHGYTFYGYTF. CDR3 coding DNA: TGTGCCTGGAGTGGCCACGGGTACACTTTCTATGGCTACACCTTC. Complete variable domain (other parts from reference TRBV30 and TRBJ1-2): SQTIHQWPATLVQPVGSPLSLECTVEGTSNPNLYWYRQAAGRGLQLLFYSVGIGQISSEVPQNLSASRPQDRQFILSSKKLLLSDSGFYLCAWSGHGYTFYGYTFGSGTRLTVV.

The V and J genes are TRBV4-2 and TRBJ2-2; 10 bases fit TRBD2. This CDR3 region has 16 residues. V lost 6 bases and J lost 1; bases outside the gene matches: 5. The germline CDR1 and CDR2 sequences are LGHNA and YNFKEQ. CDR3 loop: CASRLGLAENTGELFF. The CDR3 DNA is TGTGCCAGCAGGCTTGGACTAGCGGAGAACACCGGGGAGCTGTTTTTT.

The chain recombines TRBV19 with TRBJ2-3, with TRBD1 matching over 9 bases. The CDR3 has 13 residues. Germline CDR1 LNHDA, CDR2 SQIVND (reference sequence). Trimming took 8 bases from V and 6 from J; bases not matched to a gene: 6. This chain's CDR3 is CASRDRDQDTQYF. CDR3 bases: TGTGCCAGTCGGGACAGGGATCAGGATACGCAGTATTTT.